The rows below give T cell receptor beta chains drawn from one sample of a study of shared clonotypes between healthy human individuals. Profiling relied on immunoSEQ multiplex PCR, and the TCRdb table lists in-frame clones only, not all of them. The profile covers approximately 740,000 clones, with nearly 95% appearing a single time and less than 25% taken by the ten largest. The sample taken for sequencing was naive CD8+ T cells sorted from blood. The receptors derive from a man aged 25-40 years in good health. Each CDR3 is given with its conserved first and last residue. D genes are given only for firm matches. Part of the rows lack a size; the others show once, few, many or a class for expanded clones.

v_call	j_call	d_call	clone_size	cdr3_nt	cdr3_aa
TRBV9	TRBJ1-1	.	once	TGTGCCAGCAGCGCATTCAATGTGGGGACTGAAGCTTTCTTT	CASSAFNVGTEAFF
TRBV27	TRBJ1-4	.	.	TGTGCCAGCAGTGTCGTTGCAACTAATGAAAAACTGTTTTTT	CASSVVATNEKLFF
TRBV5-6	TRBJ2-1	.	.	TGTGCCAGCAGCTCGGGACTGGTAGTGAATGAGCAGTTCTTC	CASSSGLVVNEQFF
TRBV19	TRBJ1-4	.	.	TGTGCCAGTAGTATAGCCAAGGGGATTAATGAAAAACTGTTTTTT	CASSIAKGINEKLFF
TRBV7-9	TRBJ2-7	TRBD1	.	TGTGCCAGCAGCTTCGGGACAGGGGGGTACGAGCAGTACTTC	CASSFGTGGYEQYF
TRBV6-5	TRBJ1-1	.	.	TGTGCCAGCAGTTCGGACAGCACTGAAGCTTTCTTT	CASSSDSTEAFF
TRBV2	TRBJ2-7	.	.	TGTGCCACCATTTCTCCCTACGAGCAGTACTTC	CATISPYEQYF
TRBV19	TRBJ2-7	TRBD1	few	TGTGCCAGTAGTGATGACAGGGGGCTCAGGGACGAGCAGTACTTC	CASSDDRGLRDEQYF
TRBV7-9	TRBJ1-2	.	.	TGTGCCAGCCGAGTAGGAGAGGGGGTGGTCTATGGCTACACCTTC	CASRVGEGVVYGYTF
TRBV5-8	TRBJ2-5	TRBD1	.	TGTGCCAGCAGCCGGACCGGGACAGGACTACAAGAGACCCAGTACTTC	CASSRTGTGLQETQYF
TRBV30	TRBJ2-3	TRBD2	.	TGTGCCTGGAATCAGGGACTAGCGGAAAGAGGCGGCACAGATACGCAGTATTTT	CAWNQGLAERGGTDTQYF
TRBV7-6	TRBJ2-1	TRBD2	.	TGTGCCAGCAGCTCGCCGGGACTAGGCTCCTACAATGAGCAGTTCTTC	CASSSPGLGSYNEQFF
TRBV5-1	TRBJ1-1	.	.	TGCGCCAGCAGCCAAGGGGAGCACGAAACTGAAGCTTTCTTT	CASSQGEHETEAFF
TRBV5-1	TRBJ2-1	TRBD2	.	TGCGCCAGCAGCTCTAGCGGAGTAGGCTATGAGCAGTTCTTC	CASSSSGVGYEQFF
TRBV7-9	TRBJ1-3	.	.	TGTGCCAGCAGCTCCGGGAGGGGAACGGCAGACACCATATATTTT	CASSSGRGTADTIYF